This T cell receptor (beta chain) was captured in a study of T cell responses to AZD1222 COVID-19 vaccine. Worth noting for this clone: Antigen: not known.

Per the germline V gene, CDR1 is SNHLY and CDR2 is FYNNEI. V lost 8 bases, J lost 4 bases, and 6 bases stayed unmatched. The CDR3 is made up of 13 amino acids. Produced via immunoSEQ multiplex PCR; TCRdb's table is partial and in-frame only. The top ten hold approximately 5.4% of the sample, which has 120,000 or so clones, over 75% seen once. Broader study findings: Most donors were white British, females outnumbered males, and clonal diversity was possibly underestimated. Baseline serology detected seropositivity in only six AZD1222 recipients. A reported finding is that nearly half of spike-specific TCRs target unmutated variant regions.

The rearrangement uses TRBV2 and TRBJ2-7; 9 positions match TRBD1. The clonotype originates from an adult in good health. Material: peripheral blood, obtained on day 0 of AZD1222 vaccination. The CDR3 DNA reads TGTGCCAGCGCCACAGGGGGCGGGTACGAGCAGTACTTC. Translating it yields CASATGGGYEQYF. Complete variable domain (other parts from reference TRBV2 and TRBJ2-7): EPEVTQTPSHQVTQMGQEVILRCVPISNHLYFYWYRQILGQKVEFLVSFYNNEISEKSEIFDDQFSVERPDGSNFTLKIRSTKLEDSAMYFCASATGGGYEQYFGPGTRLTVT.